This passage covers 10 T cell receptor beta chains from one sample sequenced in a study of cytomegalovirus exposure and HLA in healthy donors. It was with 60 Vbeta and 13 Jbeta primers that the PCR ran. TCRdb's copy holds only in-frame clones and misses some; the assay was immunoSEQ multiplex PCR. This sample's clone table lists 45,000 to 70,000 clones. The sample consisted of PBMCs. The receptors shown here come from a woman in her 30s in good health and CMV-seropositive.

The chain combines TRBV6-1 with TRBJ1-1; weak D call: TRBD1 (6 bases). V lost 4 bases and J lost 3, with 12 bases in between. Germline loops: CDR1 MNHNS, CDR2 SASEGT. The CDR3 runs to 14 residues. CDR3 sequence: CASSALQGDTEAFF. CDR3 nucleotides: TGTGCCAGCAGTGCCCTACAGGGAGACACTGAAGCTTTCTTT.

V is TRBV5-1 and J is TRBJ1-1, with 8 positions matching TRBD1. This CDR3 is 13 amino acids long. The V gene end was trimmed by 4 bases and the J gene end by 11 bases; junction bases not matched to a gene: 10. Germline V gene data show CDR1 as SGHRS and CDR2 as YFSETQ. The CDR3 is CASSVGQGKSAFF. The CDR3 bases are TGCGCCAGCAGCGTAGGACAGGGAAAGTCGGCTTTCTTT. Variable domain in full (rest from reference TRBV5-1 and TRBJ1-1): KAGVTQTPRYLIKTRGQQVTLSCSPISGHRSVSWYQQTPGQGLQFLFEYFSETQRNKGNFPGRFSGRQFSNSRSEMNVSTLELGDSALYLCASSVGQGKSAFFGQGTRLTVV.

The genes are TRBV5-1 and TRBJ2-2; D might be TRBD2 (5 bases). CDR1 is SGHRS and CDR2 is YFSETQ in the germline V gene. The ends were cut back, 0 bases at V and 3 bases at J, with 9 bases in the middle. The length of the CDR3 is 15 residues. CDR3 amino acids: CASSLDGIDTGELFF. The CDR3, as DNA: TGCGCCAGCAGCTTGGACGGGATCGACACCGGGGAGCTGTTTTTT.

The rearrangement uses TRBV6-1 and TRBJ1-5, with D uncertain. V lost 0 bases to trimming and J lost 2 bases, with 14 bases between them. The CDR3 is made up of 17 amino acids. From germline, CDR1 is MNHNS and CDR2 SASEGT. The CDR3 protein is CASSEARSFPGNQPQHF. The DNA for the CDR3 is TGTGCCAGCAGTGAAGCGCGGTCTTTCCCGGGCAATCAGCCCCAGCATTTT.

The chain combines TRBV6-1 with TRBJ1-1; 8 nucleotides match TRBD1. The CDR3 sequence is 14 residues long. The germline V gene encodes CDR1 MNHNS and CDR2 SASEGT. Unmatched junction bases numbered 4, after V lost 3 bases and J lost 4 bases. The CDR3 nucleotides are TGTGCCAGCAGTGAGTCAGGGGGCGTCACTGAAGCTTTCTTT. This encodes CASSESGGVTEAFF.

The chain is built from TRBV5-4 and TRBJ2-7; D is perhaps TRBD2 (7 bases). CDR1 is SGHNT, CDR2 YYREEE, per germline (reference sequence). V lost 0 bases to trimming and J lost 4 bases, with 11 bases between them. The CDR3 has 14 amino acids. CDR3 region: CASSLEGGAYEQYF. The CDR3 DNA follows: TGTGCCAGCAGCTTGGAAGGGGGGGCATACGAGCAGTACTTC.

The CDR3 coding sequence is TGTGCCAGCAGCTCCATTGGTCGGGGGACGGGTCTCAATGAGCAGTTCTTC. Translating gives CASSSIGRGTGLNEQFF. J is TRBJ2-1 and V is TRBV5-4, with D possibly matching TRBD2 (6 bases). Trimming removed 3 bases from V and 6 bases from J, with 22 bases in between. In germline, CDR1 is SGHNT, CDR2 YYREEE (reference sequence). The CDR3 covers 17 residues.

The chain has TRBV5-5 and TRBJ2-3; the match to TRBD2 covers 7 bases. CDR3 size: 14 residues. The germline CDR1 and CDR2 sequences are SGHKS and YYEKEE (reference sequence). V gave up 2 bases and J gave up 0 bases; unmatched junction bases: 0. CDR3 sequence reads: CASSLAGSTDTQYF. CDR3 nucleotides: TGTGCCAGCAGCTTAGCGGGGAGCACAGATACGCAGTATTTT. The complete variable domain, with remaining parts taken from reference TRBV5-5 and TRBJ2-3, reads DAGVTQSPTHLIKTRGQQVTLRCSPISGHKSVSWYQQVLGQGPQFIFQYYEKEERGRGNFPDRFSARQFPNYSSELNVNALLLGDSALYLCASSLAGSTDTQYFGPGTRLTVL.

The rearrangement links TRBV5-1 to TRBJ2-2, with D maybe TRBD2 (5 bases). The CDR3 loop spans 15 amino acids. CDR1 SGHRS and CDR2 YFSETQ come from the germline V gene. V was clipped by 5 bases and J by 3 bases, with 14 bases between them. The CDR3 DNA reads TGCGCCAGCAGTGGGTTCGGGAAGGACACCGGGGAGCTGTTTTTT. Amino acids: CASSGFGKDTGELFF.

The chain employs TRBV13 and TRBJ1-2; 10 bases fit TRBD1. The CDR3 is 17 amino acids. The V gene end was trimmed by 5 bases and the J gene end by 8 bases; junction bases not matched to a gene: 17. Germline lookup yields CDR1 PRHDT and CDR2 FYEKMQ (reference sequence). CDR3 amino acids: CASSQTIRQGAQEGYTF. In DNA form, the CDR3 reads TGTGCCAGCAGCCAAACCATTAGACAGGGGGCGCAGGAAGGCTACACCTTC.